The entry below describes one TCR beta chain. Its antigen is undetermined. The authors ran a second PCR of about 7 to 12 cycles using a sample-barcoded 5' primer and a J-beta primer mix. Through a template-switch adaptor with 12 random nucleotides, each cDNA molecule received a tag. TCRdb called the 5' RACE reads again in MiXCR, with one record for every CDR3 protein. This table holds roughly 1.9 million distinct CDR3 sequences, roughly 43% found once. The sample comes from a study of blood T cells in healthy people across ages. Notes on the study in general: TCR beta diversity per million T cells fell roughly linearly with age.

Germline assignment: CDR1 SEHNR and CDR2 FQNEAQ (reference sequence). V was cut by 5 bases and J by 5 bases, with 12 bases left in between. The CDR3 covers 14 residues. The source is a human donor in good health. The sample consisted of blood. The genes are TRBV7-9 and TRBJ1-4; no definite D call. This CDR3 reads CASSPGRVNEKLFF. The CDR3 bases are TGTGCCAGCAGCCCCGGACGGGTAAATGAAAAACTGTTTTTT.